This TCR beta chain was observed in a study of identical twins. Study results and limitations: Insertions were fewer in abundant cord blood beta clonotypes, whereas memory repertoires showed none of this pattern. Researchers caution that invariant MAIT and iNKT cells could partly confound zero-insertion analyses.

A template switching step contributed a universal primer site, while unique molecular identifiers were present in the cDNA. TCRdb ran MiXCR on the 5' RACE reads and lists one entry per CDR3 protein. The table has fewer than 650,000 distinct CDR3 sequences, more than 9% seen once. Comment on this clonotype: Its antigen is undetermined.

The CDR3 is 16 amino acids. V lost 1 base, J lost 6 bases, and 19 bases lay in between. CDR1 is SGHVS and CDR2 is FNYEAQ in the germline V gene. These data also formed part of another study, on yellow fever vaccine responses in identical twins.

The genes are TRBV7-6 and TRBJ2-7; D not certain. What was sequenced was PBMCs. The sequence was obtained from a woman between 18 and 29 years old in good health. CDR3 in DNA: TGTGCCAGCAGCTTAGGAGTTCCAGCTGTAAACGGCGAGCAGTACTTC. This sequence encodes CASSLGVPAVNGEQYF.